The clone carrying this TCR beta chain was observed many times. This record comes from a study of T cells after yellow fever vaccination. Study summary: Low-cell-number fractions underwent preparation using SMART-Seq v4 Ultra Low Input.

A process of 5'RACE template switching, which added a universal primer site and UMIs, was used to make TCR cDNA. TCRdb passed the 5' RACE reads through MiXCR, listing each CDR3 protein once. The sample includes more than 20,000 distinct CDR3 sequences, 4.5% to 6% of them seen just once. V shed 1 base and J 5 bases; nucleotides not matched to a gene: 6. This CDR3 contains 14 residues. The V gene's germline CDR1 is DFQATT and CDR2 SNEGSKA (reference sequence). Notes on the study in general: A limited proportion of clonotypes was detected within both the CD4 and CD8 compartments.

The clonotype was recovered from a man aged 25 to 45 who received the YFV17D yellow fever vaccine. The sequencing used PBMCs, either bulk or a sorted T-cell subset (CD4+, CD8+, memory, or dextramer-sorted; not recorded which), collected 15 days after the yellow fever booster vaccination. This chain connects TRBV20-1 to TRBJ2-3, with TRBD2 identical over 7 bases. CDR3 residues: CSARAGGYGDTQYF. CDR3 in DNA: TGCAGTGCTAGAGCGGGGGGTTATGGAGATACGCAGTATTTT.